These 24 T cell receptor beta chains came from one sample sequenced in a study of CD8 T cell repertoires and HIV-1 epitope variants. No antigens are known for them. Here immunoSEQ multiplex PCR was the method, and the copy in TCRdb shows in-frame clones only, minus some. The sample consists of 5,200 or so clones, approximately 67% of them appearing once. The sequencing sample was made of cultured CD8+ T cells derived from PBMCs. The receptors stem from a male donor with HIV.

The CDR3 DNA is TGTGCCAGCAGCCCGGGGACTTCCTACGAGCAGTACTTC. Protein product: CASSPGTSYEQYF. V and J are TRBV7-9 and TRBJ2-7; a weak D match, TRBD2 (6 bases). The CDR3 has 13 residues. With 5 bases removed from V and 1 base from J, the gap between germline ends came to 9 bases. Germline V gene sequence: CDR1 SEHNR, CDR2 FQNEAQ (reference sequence). Looking up the rest from reference TRBV7-9 and TRBJ2-7 gives the full variable domain: DTGVSQNPRHKITKRGQNVTFRCDPISEHNRLYWYRQTLGQGPEFLTYFQNEAQLEKSRLLSDRFSAERPKGSFSTLEIQRTEQGDSAMYLCASSPGTSYEQYFGPGTRLTVT.

The chain has TRBV5-1 and TRBJ2-7, with 10 bases matching TRBD1. Unmatched junction bases numbered 6, after V lost 4 bases and J lost 2 bases. The germline CDR1 and CDR2 sequences are SGHRS and YFSETQ. The CDR3 consists of 15 residues. The DNA of the CDR3 is TGCGCCAGCAGCGAGACAGGGGGCTCACCCTACGAGCAGTACTTC. This sequence encodes CASSETGGSPYEQYF.

This clone was counted a few times. The chain is built from TRBV11-2 and TRBJ2-2; D gene uncertain. V lost 5 bases and J 0 bases, leaving 7 bases between the germline ends. This CDR3 region has 14 residues. CDR1 is SGHAT, CDR2 FQNNGV, per germline. The CDR3, as DNA: TGTGCCAGCAGCGTAACAGCGAACACCGGGGAGCTGTTTTTT. It specifies CASSVTANTGELFF.

In this sample, this clone turned up once. The chain couples TRBV21-1 to TRBJ2-7; the D call in the table, TRBD2, was not verified against the DNA. TRBV21-1 is a pseudogene. The CDR3 length is 15 residues. The CDR3 nucleotides are TGTGCCAGCAGCAAAAGGACTAGCGGGTTCTACGAGCAGTACTTC. Encoded protein: CASSKRTSGFYEQYF.

The V call is TRBV19, the J call TRBJ1-1, with 8 positions matching TRBD1. The V gene's germline CDR1 is LNHDA and CDR2 SQIVND (reference sequence). J was trimmed by 1 base and V by 7 bases; bases with no gene match: 5. The CDR3 has 14 amino acids. In DNA, the CDR3 is TGTGCCAGTACGACAGGGGATTCGAACACTGAAGCTTTCTTT. Protein sequence: CASTTGDSNTEAFF.

V gene TRBV9 combines with J gene TRBJ2-7, with 7 bases fitting TRBD2. CDR3 size: 13 residues. V was pared by 3 bases and J by 7 bases, with 7 bases of the junction left unmatched. Germline assignment: CDR1 SGDLS and CDR2 YYNGEE. The CDR3 protein is CASSAIGGGEQYF. Here the CDR3 DNA reads TGTGCCAGCAGCGCAATCGGGGGAGGGGAGCAGTACTTC.

The V call is TRBV5-4, the J call TRBJ2-7; TRBD1 matches at 8 bases. Germline lookup yields CDR1 SGHNT and CDR2 YYREEE (reference sequence). The CDR3 runs to 14 residues. V gave up 2 bases and J gave up 1 base; unmatched junction bases: 2. The CDR3 protein is CASSFGQGSYEQYF. DNA for the CDR3: TGTGCCAGCAGCTTCGGACAGGGTTCCTACGAGCAGTACTTC.

The V and J genes are TRBV5-2 and TRBJ1-2. TRBV5-2 is annotated as a pseudogene. The CDR3 extends over 16 amino acids. In DNA, the CDR3 is TGCGCCAGCAGCCAAGATCCCCCAGACTTGGACTATGGCTACACCTTC. This codes for CASSQDPPDLDYGYTF.

The chain has TRBV15 and TRBJ2-1; D may match TRBD1 or TRBD2 (5 bases each). With 0 bases removed from V and 4 bases from J, the gap between germline ends came to 19 bases. The germline V gene encodes CDR1 LNHNV and CDR2 YYDKDF (reference sequence). This CDR3 is built from 18 residues. The CDR3 DNA reads TGTGCCACCAGCAGAGACTTCCAAACAGGCTCGGGGTACAATGAGCAGTTCTTC. Protein product: CATSRDFQTGSGYNEQFF.

This clone was detected only a few times. This chain joins TRBV7-9 and TRBJ1-1; maybe TRBD1 (6 bases). The germline gives CDR1 SEHNR, CDR2 FQNEAQ (reference sequence). The germline V and J ends were trimmed by 6 bases and 1 base, with 12 bases remaining between them. This CDR3 comprises 14 residues. The chain's CDR3 is CASRGDKKNTEAFF. As DNA, the CDR3 is TGTGCCAGCAGGGGGGACAAGAAGAACACTGAAGCTTTCTTT.

This sequence joins TRBV7-6 and TRBJ2-1; no clear D gene. Trimming removed 4 bases at V and 0 bases at J, with 10 bases between. The CDR3 spans 15 residues. Looked up from germline, CDR1 is SGHVS and CDR2 is FNYEAQ. For the CDR3, the DNA is TGTGCCAGCAGCTCCGCTTTGAGCTCCTACAATGAGCAGTTCTTC. This gives the protein CASSSALSSYNEQFF.

The chain employs TRBV7-6 and TRBJ2-1; TRBD2 matches 8 bases. Germline lookup yields CDR1 SGHVS and CDR2 FNYEAQ. V lost 4 bases, J lost 7 bases, and 3 bases stayed unmatched. CDR3 length equals 13 residues. The CDR3, as DNA: TGTGCCAGCAGCTCAATAGCGGGAAATGAGCAGTTCTTC. This encodes CASSSIAGNEQFF.

The genes are TRBV28 and TRBJ2-1; D remains ambiguous. CDR1 is MDHEN and CDR2 is SYDVKM in the germline V gene. V was shortened by 6 bases and J by 7 bases, with 10 bases between the two germline ends. The CDR3 totals 12 residues. CDR3 residues: CASRNPPNEQFF. Written as DNA, the CDR3 is TGTGCCAGCAGGAACCCTCCGAATGAGCAGTTCTTC.

The chain recombines TRBV7-2 with TRBJ1-4; D remains ambiguous. V was cut by 2 bases and J by 5 bases, with 9 bases left in between. Germline CDR1 reads SGHTA; CDR2 reads FQGNSA. This CDR3 contains 14 residues. The CDR3 protein is CASSLLTGNEKLFF. Written as DNA, the CDR3 is TGTGCCAGCAGCTTACTTACGGGGAATGAAAAACTGTTTTTT. The entire variable domain, with the rest obtained from reference TRBV7-2 and TRBJ1-4, is as follows: GAGVSQSPSNKVTEKGKDVELRCDPISGHTALYWYRQSLGQGLEFLIYFQGNSAPDKSGLPSDRFSAERTGGSVSTLTIQRTQQEDSAVYLCASSLLTGNEKLFFGSGTQLSVL.

This chain connects TRBV19 to TRBJ2-7, with TRBD2 identical over 11 bases. This CDR3 spans 13 amino acids. V gave up 4 bases and J gave up 6 bases; unmatched junction bases: 2. Per the germline V gene, CDR1 is LNHDA and CDR2 is SQIVND (reference sequence). The CDR3 spells CASSTGLAGEQYF. As DNA, the CDR3 is TGTGCCAGTAGTACCGGACTAGCGGGCGAGCAGTACTTC.

The chain joins TRBV6-5 to TRBJ2-1; D remains unclear. V was trimmed by 0 bases and J by 5 bases, leaving 14 bases between them. The CDR3 is made up of 16 amino acids. Germline V gene lookup returns CDR1 MNHEY and CDR2 SVGAGI. CDR3 sequence: CASSYSTSVSHNEQFF. CDR3 nucleotide sequence: TGTGCCAGCAGTTACTCGACAAGCGTTAGCCACAATGAGCAGTTCTTC.

This chain uses TRBV7-9 with TRBJ2-3, with a weak D call TRBD1 (5 bases). The germline V and J ends were trimmed by 5 bases and 1 base, with 16 bases remaining between them. This CDR3 has 16 residues. CDR1 is SEHNR, CDR2 FQNEAQ, per germline (reference sequence). This CDR3 reads CASSPAGSSRTDTQYF. The CDR3 DNA follows: TGTGCCAGCAGCCCCGCAGGGTCCTCACGCACAGATACGCAGTATTTT.

This chain joins TRBV6-5 and TRBJ2-7; 14 positions match TRBD2. Germline V gene lookup returns CDR1 MNHEY and CDR2 SVGAGI. The length of the CDR3 is 16 residues. The V and J ends lost 4 bases and 4 bases, in that order; junction bases with no gene match: 6. CDR3 DNA: TGTGCCAGCAGTTTCGGACTAGCGGGAGGATTGTACGAGCAGTACTTC. Translated: CASSFGLAGGLYEQYF.

In nucleotides, the CDR3 is TGTGCCAGCAGCGTAGCTGATGGGATGATGAACACTGAAGCTTTCTTT. This codes for CASSVADGMMNTEAFF. The V call is TRBV9, the J call TRBJ1-1; D is unresolved. The V and J ends lost 0 bases and 0 bases respectively, with 12 bases between them. Germline V gene data show CDR1 as SGDLS and CDR2 as YYNGEE. This CDR3 region has 16 residues.

This chain uses TRBV4-1 with TRBJ1-1, with 8 positions matching TRBD1. The germline V gene encodes CDR1 MGHRA and CDR2 YSYEKL. J was trimmed by 3 bases and V by 3 bases; bases with no gene match: 3. The CDR3 consists of 14 residues. The CDR3 protein is CASSQTDRDTEAFF. The DNA of the CDR3 is TGCGCCAGCAGCCAGACGGACAGGGACACTGAAGCTTTCTTT.

The J gene is TRBJ1-5, the V gene TRBV5-6; 8 bases agree with TRBD1. The V and J ends lost 0 bases and 3 bases, in that order; junction bases with no gene match: 2. The CDR3 extends over 15 amino acids. CDR1 and CDR2 (germline): SGHDT, YYEEEE. This CDR3 is CASSLGTGLNQPQHF. The CDR3 nucleotides are TGTGCCAGCAGCTTGGGGACAGGGCTCAATCAGCCCCAGCATTTT.

The chain is built from TRBV30 and TRBJ1-1, with D unclear. Germline CDR1 reads GTSNPN; CDR2 reads SVGIG (reference sequence). The CDR3 spans 13 residues. V shed 0 bases and J shed 1 base, with 6 bases lying between them. CDR3 residues: CAWSVVQNTEAFF. CDR3 sequence (DNA): TGTGCCTGGAGTGTGGTCCAGAACACTGAAGCTTTCTTT.

This clone was counted between two and nine times. The chain is built from TRBV7-8 and TRBJ1-5; 8 positions agree with TRBD1. CDR3 length: 17 residues. Trimming took 1 base from V and 0 from J; bases not matched to a gene: 5. Germline CDR1 SGHVS, CDR2 FQNEAQ. The chain's CDR3 is CASSLEDRAYSNQPQHF. CDR3 bases: TGTGCCAGCAGCTTAGAGGACAGGGCTTATAGCAATCAGCCCCAGCATTTT. Looking up the rest from reference TRBV7-8 and TRBJ1-5 gives the full variable domain: GAGVSQSPRYKVAKRGQDVALRCDPISGHVSLFWYQQALGQGPEFLTYFQNEAQLDKSGLPSDRFFAERPEGSVSTLKIQRTQQEDSAVYLCASSLEDRAYSNQPQHFGDGTRLSIL.

The chain combines TRBV28 with TRBJ1-1; D remains unclear. The CDR3 runs 12 residues. The ends were cut back, 3 bases at V and 4 bases at J, with 6 bases in the middle. Germline V gives CDR1 MDHEN, CDR2 SYDVKM. For the CDR3, the DNA is TGTGCCAGCAGTTTGGTCAGCACTGAAGCTTTCTTT. Protein product: CASSLVSTEAFF.